Below, 28 T cell receptor beta chains from the same sample are listed, as sequenced in a study of siplizumab effects on memory and regulatory T cells. Sequencing was performed with immunoSEQ multiplex PCR; in TCRdb, only in-frame clones are kept and a portion is missing. This sample has over 100,000 clones, with about 91% found just once. Material for sequencing was Tregs sorted from blood. These receptors were taken from a human donor in good health.

This chain uses TRBV7-9 with TRBJ2-7; D is perhaps TRBD1 or TRBD2 (5 bases each). V gave up 0 bases and J gave up 2 bases, with 11 bases separating them. The CDR3 contains 15 residues. The germline gives CDR1 SEHNR, CDR2 FQNEAQ (reference sequence). As DNA, the CDR3 is TGTGCCAGCAGCTTAGCGGGACGCTTCCCCTACGAGCAGTACTTC. Translation gives CASSLAGRFPYEQYF.

The CDR3 is CASSSSRPTEAFF. DNA of the CDR3: TGTGCCAGCAGTTCATCCAGGCCCACTGAAGCTTTCTTT. The chain combines TRBV6-5 with TRBJ1-1; unclear D gene. CDR1 and CDR2 (germline): MNHEY, SVGAGI. The CDR3 spans 13 residues. Trimming removed 4 bases from V and 4 bases from J, with 10 bases in between.

The table lists this clone with a count of one. Different DNA sequences within this sample yield the same CDR3. The chain has TRBV18 and TRBJ2-7; no firm D call. Trimming removed 3 bases at V and 4 bases at J, with 7 bases between. Per germline, CDR1 KGHSH and CDR2 LQKENI. The CDR3 has 12 residues. CDR3 loop: CASSPSTYEQYF. The CDR3 DNA follows: TGTGCCAGCTCACCCTCTACTTACGAGCAGTACTTC.

The chain is built from TRBV18 and TRBJ1-2; possible D gene TRBD1, 6 bases. The CDR3 runs to 15 residues. V lost 1 base, J lost 6 bases, and 15 bases lay in between. Germline CDR1 reads KGHSH; CDR2 reads LQKENI. CDR3 coding DNA: TGTGCCAGCTCACCACTGGCGGGGGGCTCAGATGGCTACACCTTC. Translated, it gives CASSPLAGGSDGYTF.

The gene calls are TRBV14 and TRBJ2-5; D remains unclear. CDR1 SGHDN and CDR2 FVKESK come from the germline V gene. V lost 3 bases, J lost 7 bases, and 6 bases lay in between. There are 11 residues in the CDR3. DNA of the CDR3: TGTGCCAGCAGCCAGGGTGGGACCCAGTACTTC. Amino acids: CASSQGGTQYF.

The V gene is TRBV4-1, the J gene TRBJ2-1; 12 bases line up with TRBD2. CDR3 size: 15 residues. The V gene end was trimmed by 3 bases and the J gene end by 9 bases; junction bases not matched to a gene: 6. The germline gives CDR1 MGHRA, CDR2 YSYEKL. CDR3 in DNA: TGCGCCAGCAGCCAGAGACTAGCGGGAGTGTTTGAGCAGTTCTTC. This translates into CASSQRLAGVFEQFF.

This chain joins TRBV12-5 and TRBJ2-7; D is possibly TRBD1 or TRBD2 (6 bases each). V lost 2 bases and J 2 bases, leaving 10 bases between the germline ends. Germline V lookup: CDR1 LGHNT, CDR2 FRNRAP. The CDR3 length is 14 residues. CDR3 in DNA: TGTGCTAGTGGTTTGATGGGGGGCCCCTACGAGCAGTACTTC. Encoded protein: CASGLMGGPYEQYF.

The rearrangement joins TRBV7-6 to TRBJ2-3; D tentatively fits TRBD1 or TRBD2 (6 bases each). V shed 5 bases and J shed 4 bases, with 10 bases lying between them. The CDR3 length is 13 residues. Germline V gene sequence: CDR1 SGHVS, CDR2 FNYEAQ. The CDR3 DNA reads as TGTGCCAGCAGCCCCGGGGGCGCAGATACGCAGTATTTT. It specifies CASSPGGADTQYF.

J is TRBJ2-5 and V is TRBV5-4; the D is unclear. The CDR3 sequence is 13 residues long. Germline V gene lookup returns CDR1 SGHNT and CDR2 YYREEE (reference sequence). V was cut by 4 bases and J by 4 bases, with 11 bases left in between. The CDR3, as DNA: TGTGCCAGCAGCGTTGGACCCGTAGAGACCCAGTACTTC. As protein: CASSVGPVETQYF.

This chain connects TRBV5-1 to TRBJ1-2, with 7 bases that match TRBD1. V shed 1 base and J 6 bases; nucleotides not matched to a gene: 9. Germline V gene data show CDR1 as SGHRS and CDR2 as YFSETQ. The CDR3 totals 15 residues. CDR3 nucleotides: TGCGCCAGCAGCTTGAGACAGGGAGGAGGCCATGGCTACACCTTC. Residues: CASSLRQGGGHGYTF. Full variable domain (outside the CDR3, taken from reference TRBV5-1 and TRBJ1-2): KAGVTQTPRYLIKTRGQQVTLSCSPISGHRSVSWYQQTPGQGLQFLFEYFSETQRNKGNFPGRFSGRQFSNSRSEMNVSTLELGDSALYLCASSLRQGGGHGYTFGSGTRLTVV.

The genes are TRBV10-1 and TRBJ2-7, with D hard to call. This CDR3 is 13 amino acids long. The V end lost 2 bases, the J end lost 1 base, and 6 bases lay between the germline ends. Germline V gene data show CDR1 as WNHNN and CDR2 as SYGVQD (reference sequence). The CDR3 sequence is CASSERLSYEQYF. Written as DNA, the CDR3 is TGCGCCAGCAGTGAGCGGCTATCCTACGAGCAGTACTTC.

The chain recombines TRBV6-5 with TRBJ2-7, with D possibly TRBD2 on 5 matching bases. The germline gives CDR1 MNHEY, CDR2 SVGAGI. The CDR3 has 12 residues. The ends were cut back, 5 bases at V and 0 bases at J, with 5 bases in the middle. The DNA of the CDR3 is TGTGCCAGCAGTGGGAGCTCCTACGAGCAGTACTTC. Protein sequence: CASSGSSYEQYF.

The genes are TRBV6-6 and TRBJ1-4, with D perhaps matching TRBD1 (5 bases). The length of the CDR3 is 15 residues. V lost 6 bases, J lost 4 bases, and 15 bases lay in between. Germline CDR1 MNHNY, CDR2 SVGAGI (reference sequence). The CDR3 nucleotides are TGTGCCAGCAGGCGATCGTTGACAGATAATGAAAAACTGTTTTTT. Encoded protein: CASRRSLTDNEKLFF.

The chain combines TRBV2 with TRBJ2-2; TRBD2 matches at 8 bases. The germline V gene encodes CDR1 SNHLY and CDR2 FYNNEI. There are 16 residues in the CDR3. The V segment lost 5 bases and the J segment 4 bases; nucleotides outside the gene matches: 9. This CDR3 reads CASSSGSYKSTGELFF. CDR3 DNA: TGTGCCAGCAGTAGCGGGAGTTATAAAAGCACCGGGGAGCTGTTTTTT.

This clone occurred once. J is TRBJ2-7 and V is TRBV4-2; 8 positions agree with TRBD2. The J segment lost 4 bases and the V segment lost 0 bases, leaving 20 bases of the junction unmatched. The germline CDR1 and CDR2 sequences are LGHNA and YNFKEQ. The CDR3 spans 20 residues. CDR3 protein: CASSQDGGRLASNGGYEQYF. The CDR3 DNA sequence: TGTGCCAGCAGCCAAGACGGGGGGAGACTAGCGTCGAACGGGGGGTACGAGCAGTACTTC.

The rearrangement links TRBV19 to TRBJ2-2; maybe TRBD2 (5 bases). This CDR3 is built from 16 residues. Looked up from germline, CDR1 is LNHDA and CDR2 is SQIVND (reference sequence). The V end was cut by 3 bases, the J end by 3 bases, with 14 bases between. The CDR3 sequence: CASSIERTADTGELFF. CDR3 in DNA: TGTGCCAGTAGTATTGAACGGACTGCGGACACCGGGGAGCTGTTTTTT.

In regard to this clone: At one boundary the junction diverges from the germline segment, which might be a read error. V and J are TRBV5-5 and TRBJ2-7, with 7 bases aligning to TRBD2. Germline V gene lookup returns CDR1 SGHKS and CDR2 YYEKEE (reference sequence). The CDR3 sequence is 12 residues long. CDR3 coding DNA: TGTGCCAGCAGCTTGGAGCGGGGCCTTGCCTTATTC. Residues: CASSLERGLALF.

The genes are TRBV30 and TRBJ1-2, with D maybe TRBD1 (6 bases). V shed 2 bases and J shed 7 bases, with 8 bases lying between them. Per germline, CDR1 GTSNPN and CDR2 SVGIG (reference sequence). The CDR3 sequence is 11 residues long. The CDR3 spells CAWSIGGGYTF. In DNA form, the CDR3 reads TGTGCCTGGAGTATAGGGGGTGGCTACACCTTC. Complete variable domain (other parts from reference TRBV30 and TRBJ1-2): SQTIHQWPATLVQPVGSPLSLECTVEGTSNPNLYWYRQAAGRGLQLLFYSVGIGQISSEVPQNLSASRPQDRQFILSSKKLLLSDSGFYLCAWSIGGGYTFGSGTRLTVV.

A single count supports this clone. The chain uses TRBV13 and TRBJ2-2; D is unresolved. There are 16 residues in the CDR3. Germline V gene data show CDR1 as PRHDT and CDR2 as FYEKMQ (reference sequence). Between the trimmed V and J ends, which lost 4 bases and 3 bases, there was a span of 15 bases. Here the CDR3 reads CASSSGPRWDTGELFF. The CDR3, as DNA: TGTGCCAGCAGCTCTGGGCCACGGTGGGACACCGGGGAGCTGTTTTTT.

V usage is TRBV5-1 and J usage is TRBJ2-5, with D unresolved. The germline V gene encodes CDR1 SGHRS and CDR2 YFSETQ. The CDR3 contains 15 residues. The germline V and J ends were trimmed by 0 bases and 0 bases, with 9 bases remaining between them. The CDR3 DNA follows: TGCGCCAGCAGCTTGGGGCTCGACTACCAAGAGACCCAGTACTTC. It yields the protein CASSLGLDYQETQYF.

This clone turned up a few times. The CDR3 DNA reads as TGTGCCAGCAGAGGACACTTGAACACTGAAGCTTTCTTT. Protein: CASRGHLNTEAFF. The rearrangement joins TRBV16 to TRBJ1-1, with D perhaps TRBD1 (5 bases). The V gene's germline CDR1 is KGHSY and CDR2 FQNENV. This CDR3 contains 13 residues. Deletions cut 6 bases from V and 0 bases from J, with 8 bases between.

V is TRBV7-9 and J is TRBJ1-1; tentative D call: TRBD1 (6 bases). Germline-derived CDR1 and CDR2 are SEHNR and FQNEAQ (reference sequence). CDR3 length equals 17 residues. Trimming pared 5 bases from V and 3 bases from J, leaving 22 bases between. CDR3 in DNA: TGTGCCAGCAGCGCTAGGTGGACAGCCTTCACCTACACTGAAGCTTTCTTT. Translated, it gives CASSARWTAFTYTEAFF.

The chain links TRBV5-6 to TRBJ2-7; 10 bases match TRBD2. The CDR3 contains 16 residues. Trimming removed 1 base from V and 0 bases from J; junction bases left unmatched: 4. Germline assignment: CDR1 SGHDT and CDR2 YYEEEE. The CDR3 reads CASSLFASGSSYEQYF. The CDR3 DNA is TGTGCCAGCAGCTTGTTCGCTAGCGGGAGCTCCTACGAGCAGTACTTC.

The rearrangement links TRBV6-5 to TRBJ1-2; 10 bases align to TRBD1. The V gene end was trimmed by 5 bases and the J gene end by 1 base; junction bases not matched to a gene: 1. This CDR3 has 14 residues. Germline lookup yields CDR1 MNHEY and CDR2 SVGAGI. The CDR3 loop reads CASSRDRGNYGYTF. The CDR3, as DNA: TGTGCCAGCAGTCGGGACAGGGGTAACTATGGCTACACCTTC.

The chain employs TRBV6-6 and TRBJ1-5, with D tentatively TRBD1 (6 bases). Germline V gene sequence: CDR1 MNHNY, CDR2 SVGAGI (reference sequence). The CDR3 covers 15 residues. V lost 5 bases and J lost 5, with 16 bases in between. CDR3 DNA: TGTGCCAGCAGTAGCCCCGGGACAACCGATCAGCCCCAGCATTTT. Its translation is CASSSPGTTDQPQHF.

V and J are TRBV6-1 and TRBJ1-1; a possible D gene is TRBD1 (6 bases). CDR1 and CDR2 (germline): MNHNS, SASEGT. This CDR3 has 15 amino acids. The V end lost 5 bases, the J end lost 0 bases, and 13 bases lay between the germline ends. The chain's CDR3 is CASSHETGLNTEAFF. The CDR3 region has the DNA TGTGCCAGCAGTCACGAGACAGGTTTGAACACTGAAGCTTTCTTT.

CDR3 nucleotides: TGTGCCAGCTCATTCAAAAGCTCCTACGAGCAGTACTTC. Protein product: CASSFKSSYEQYF. The rearrangement links TRBV18 to TRBJ2-7, with D unresolved. Germline V lookup: CDR1 KGHSH, CDR2 LQKENI. V lost 5 bases, J lost 0 bases, and 8 bases lay in between. This CDR3 is built from 13 residues.

The chain couples TRBV18 to TRBJ2-2; D gene ambiguous. Trimming took 2 bases from V and 2 from J, leaving 3 bases between them. Germline V gene sequence: CDR1 KGHSH, CDR2 LQKENI. The CDR3 has 13 residues. The CDR3 bases are TGTGCCAGCTCACCAATTAACACCGGGGAGCTGTTTTTT. Amino acids: CASSPINTGELFF.